This T cell receptor beta chain came from a study of blood T cell repertoires in COVID-19. About the research overall: COVID-19 samples, acute and convalescent, were from the United States, Italy and Spain.

Authors' analysis steps: Estimation of nucleated cell counts relied on the amplification of reference gene primers. The table came from immunoSEQ multiplex PCR; TCRdb's copy has only in-frame clones and leaves some out. D and trimming were read from the DNA, whereas the V and J calls and clone size are those reported in that table. The data contain roughly 150,000 clones, over 70% of them singletons. The sequence was collected from a man between 65 and 85 years old with acute or convalescent COVID-19. Sample: peripheral blood.

The CDR3 spells CASSPTGGATEAFF. Written as DNA, the CDR3 is TGTGCCAGCAGCCCTACAGGGGGCGCGACTGAAGCTTTCTTT. The chain couples TRBV3-1 (or the pseudogene TRBV3-2) to TRBJ1-1, with 9 bases lining up with TRBD1. The V and J ends lost 4 bases and 5 bases, in that order; junction bases with no gene match: 5. Germline V gene sequence: CDR1 LGHDT, CDR2 YNNKEL (reference sequence). The CDR3 runs 14 residues.